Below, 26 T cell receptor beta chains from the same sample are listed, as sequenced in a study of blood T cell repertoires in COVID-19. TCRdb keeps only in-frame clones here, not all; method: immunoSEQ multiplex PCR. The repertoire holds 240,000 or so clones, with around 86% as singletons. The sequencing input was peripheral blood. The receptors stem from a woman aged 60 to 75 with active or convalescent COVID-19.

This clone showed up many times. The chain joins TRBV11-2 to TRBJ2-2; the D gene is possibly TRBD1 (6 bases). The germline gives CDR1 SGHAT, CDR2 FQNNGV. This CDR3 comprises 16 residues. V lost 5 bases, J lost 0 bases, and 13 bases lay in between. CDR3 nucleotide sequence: TGTGCCAGCAGCCTGCAACAGGGATCGAACACCGGGGAGCTGTTTTTT. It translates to CASSLQQGSNTGELFF.

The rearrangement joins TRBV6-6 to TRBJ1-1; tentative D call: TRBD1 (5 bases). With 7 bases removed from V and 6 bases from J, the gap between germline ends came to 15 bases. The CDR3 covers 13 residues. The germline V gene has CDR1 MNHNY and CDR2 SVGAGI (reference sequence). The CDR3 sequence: CASTYRRPPEAFF. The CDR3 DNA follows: TGTGCCAGCACCTACAGGAGACCTCCTGAAGCTTTCTTT.

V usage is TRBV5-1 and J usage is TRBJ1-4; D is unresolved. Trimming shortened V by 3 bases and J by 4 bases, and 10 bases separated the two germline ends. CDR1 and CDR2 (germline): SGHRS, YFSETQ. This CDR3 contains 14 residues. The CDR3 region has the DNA TGCGCCAGCAGCTCACAGACGAGTAATGAAAAACTGTTTTTT. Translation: CASSSQTSNEKLFF.

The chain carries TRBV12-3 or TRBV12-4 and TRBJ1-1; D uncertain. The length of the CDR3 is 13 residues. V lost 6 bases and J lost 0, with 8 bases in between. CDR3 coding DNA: TGTGCCAGCAGCCCTACAGTGAACACTGAAGCTTTCTTT. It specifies CASSPTVNTEAFF.

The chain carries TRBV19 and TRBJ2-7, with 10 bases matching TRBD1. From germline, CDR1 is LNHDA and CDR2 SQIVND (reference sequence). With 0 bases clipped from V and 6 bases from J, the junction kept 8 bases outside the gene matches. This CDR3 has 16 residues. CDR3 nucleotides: TGTGCCAGTAGTATAGACGGCGCTGGACAGGGGGTCGAGCAGTACTTC. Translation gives CASSIDGAGQGVEQYF.

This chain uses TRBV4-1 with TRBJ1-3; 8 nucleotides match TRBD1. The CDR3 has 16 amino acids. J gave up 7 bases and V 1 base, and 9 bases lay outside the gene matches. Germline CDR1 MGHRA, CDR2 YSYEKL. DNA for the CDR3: TGCGCCAGCAGCCAAGTATCGGCAGGGGGCTCGAACACCATATATTTT. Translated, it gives CASSQVSAGGSNTIYF.

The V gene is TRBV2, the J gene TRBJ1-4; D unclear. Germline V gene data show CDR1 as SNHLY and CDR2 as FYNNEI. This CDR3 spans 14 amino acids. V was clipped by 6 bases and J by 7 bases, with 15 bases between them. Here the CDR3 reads CASRAEQLIEKLFF. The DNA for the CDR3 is TGTGCCAGCAGGGCAGAACAGCTAATTGAAAAACTGTTTTTT. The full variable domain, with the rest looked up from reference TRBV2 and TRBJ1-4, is EPEVTQTPSHQVTQMGQEVILRCVPISNHLYFYWYRQILGQKVEFLVSFYNNEISEKSEIFDDQFSVERPDGSNFTLKIRSTKLEDSAMYFCASRAEQLIEKLFFGSGTQLSVL.

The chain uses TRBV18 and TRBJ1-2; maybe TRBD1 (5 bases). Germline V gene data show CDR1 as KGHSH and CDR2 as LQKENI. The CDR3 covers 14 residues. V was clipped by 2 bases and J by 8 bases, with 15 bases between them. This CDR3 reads CASSPTGTAGGYTF. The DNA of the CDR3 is TGTGCCAGCTCACCAACCGGGACGGCGGGAGGCTACACCTTC. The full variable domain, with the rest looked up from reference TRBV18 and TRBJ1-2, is NAGVMQNPRHLVRRRGQEARLRCSPMKGHSHVYWYRQLPEEGLKFMVYLQKENIIDESGMPKERFSAEFPKEGPSILRIQQVVRGDSAAYFCASSPTGTAGGYTFGSGTRLTVV.

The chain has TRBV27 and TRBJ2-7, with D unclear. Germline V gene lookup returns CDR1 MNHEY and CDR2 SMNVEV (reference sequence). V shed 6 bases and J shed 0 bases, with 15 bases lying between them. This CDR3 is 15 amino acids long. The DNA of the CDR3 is TGTGCCAGCAGCCCCCAGATTTCTTACTCCTACGAGCAGTACTTC. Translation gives CASSPQISYSYEQYF.

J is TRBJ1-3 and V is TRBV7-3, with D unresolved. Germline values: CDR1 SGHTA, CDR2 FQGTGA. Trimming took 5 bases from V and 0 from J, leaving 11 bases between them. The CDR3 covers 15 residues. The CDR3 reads CASSPTPVSGNTIYF. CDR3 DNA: TGTGCCAGCAGCCCAACACCCGTCTCTGGAAACACCATATATTTT.

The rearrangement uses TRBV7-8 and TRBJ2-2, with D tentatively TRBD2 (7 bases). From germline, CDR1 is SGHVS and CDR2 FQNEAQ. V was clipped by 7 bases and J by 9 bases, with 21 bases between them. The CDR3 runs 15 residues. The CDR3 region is CASTPGGGGDRELFF. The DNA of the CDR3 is TGTGCCAGCACCCCGGGGGGCGGGGGTGACCGGGAGCTGTTTTTT.

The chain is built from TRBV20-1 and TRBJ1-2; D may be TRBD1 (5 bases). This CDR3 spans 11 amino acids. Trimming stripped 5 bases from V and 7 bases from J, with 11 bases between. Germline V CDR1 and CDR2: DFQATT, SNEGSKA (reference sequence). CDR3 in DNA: TGCAGTGCTCAACCGGGGGTTGGCTACACCTTC. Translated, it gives CSAQPGVGYTF.

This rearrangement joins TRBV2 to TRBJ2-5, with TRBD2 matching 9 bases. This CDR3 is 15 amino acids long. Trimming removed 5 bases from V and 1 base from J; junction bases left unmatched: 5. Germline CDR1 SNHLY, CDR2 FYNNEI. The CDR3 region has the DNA TGTGCCAGCAGTAGACCAGCGGGGGGCCAAGAGACCCAGTACTTC. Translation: CASSRPAGGQETQYF.

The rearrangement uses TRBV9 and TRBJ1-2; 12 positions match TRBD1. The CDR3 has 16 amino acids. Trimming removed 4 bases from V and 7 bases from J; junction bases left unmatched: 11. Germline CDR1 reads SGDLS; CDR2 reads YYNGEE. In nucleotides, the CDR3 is TGTGCCAGCAGCTCAACCAGGGACAGGGGGCACGGTGGCTACACCTTC. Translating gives CASSSTRDRGHGGYTF. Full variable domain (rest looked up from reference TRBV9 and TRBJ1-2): DSGVTQTPKHLITATGQRVTLRCSPRSGDLSVYWYQQSLDQGLQFLIQYYNGEERAKGNILERFSAQQFPDLHSELNLSSLELGDSALYFCASSSTRDRGHGGYTFGSGTRLTVV.

CDR3 region: CASSLLESTDTQYF. The CDR3 region has the DNA TGTGCCAGCAGCTTACTAGAAAGCACAGATACGCAGTATTTT. The chain links TRBV7-3 to TRBJ2-3; D is ambiguous. The CDR3 consists of 14 residues. V gave up 2 bases and J gave up 0 bases, with 6 bases separating them. CDR1 is SGHTA and CDR2 is FQGTGA in the germline V gene.

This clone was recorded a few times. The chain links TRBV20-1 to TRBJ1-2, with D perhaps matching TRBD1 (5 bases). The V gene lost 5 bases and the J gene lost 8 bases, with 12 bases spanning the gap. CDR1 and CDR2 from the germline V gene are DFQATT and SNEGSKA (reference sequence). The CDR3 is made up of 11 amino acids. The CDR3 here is CSAPHSGGYTF. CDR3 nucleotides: TGCAGTGCTCCCCACTCAGGGGGCTACACCTTC.

The DNA of the CDR3 is TGTGCCAGCAGGGTTAAGGACACTAGCAATCAGCCCCAGCATTTT. This gives the protein CASRVKDTSNQPQHF. The V call is TRBV6-5, the J call TRBJ1-5, with D possibly TRBD1 on 5 matching bases. The length of the CDR3 is 15 residues. Between the trimmed V and J ends, which lost 6 bases and 0 bases, there was a span of 12 bases. Germline CDR1 reads MNHEY; CDR2 reads SVGAGI.

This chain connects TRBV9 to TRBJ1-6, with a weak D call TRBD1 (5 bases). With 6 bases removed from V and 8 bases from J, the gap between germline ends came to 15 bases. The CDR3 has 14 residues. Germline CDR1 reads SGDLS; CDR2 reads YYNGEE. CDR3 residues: CASNYHGGDSPLHF. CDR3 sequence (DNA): TGTGCCAGCAACTACCATGGAGGGGATTCACCCCTCCACTTT.

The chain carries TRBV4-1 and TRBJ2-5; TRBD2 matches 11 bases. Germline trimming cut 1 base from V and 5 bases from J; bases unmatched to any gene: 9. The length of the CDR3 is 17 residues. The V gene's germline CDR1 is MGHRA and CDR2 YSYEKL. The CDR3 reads CASSQAGSGGARETQYF. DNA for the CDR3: TGCGCCAGCAGCCAAGCGGGTAGCGGGGGGGCCCGGGAGACCCAGTACTTC.

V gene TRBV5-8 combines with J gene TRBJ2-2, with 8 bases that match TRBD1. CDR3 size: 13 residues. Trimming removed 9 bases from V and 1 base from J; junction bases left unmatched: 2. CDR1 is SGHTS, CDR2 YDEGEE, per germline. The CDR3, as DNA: TGTGCCAACGGACAGGGGAACACCGGGGAGCTGTTTTTT. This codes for CANGQGNTGELFF.

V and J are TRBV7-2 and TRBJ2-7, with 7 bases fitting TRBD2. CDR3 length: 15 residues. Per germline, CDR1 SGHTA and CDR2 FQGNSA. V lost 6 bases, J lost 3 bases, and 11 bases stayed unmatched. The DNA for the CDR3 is TGTGCCAGCAGACTAGCGAACGCCCCGGTCTACGAGCAGTACTTC. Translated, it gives CASRLANAPVYEQYF.

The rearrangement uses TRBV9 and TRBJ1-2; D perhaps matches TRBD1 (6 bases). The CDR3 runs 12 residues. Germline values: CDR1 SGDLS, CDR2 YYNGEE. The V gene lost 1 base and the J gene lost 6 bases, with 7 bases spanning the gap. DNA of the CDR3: TGTGCCAGCAGCGTACACAGGGATGGCTACACCTTC. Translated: CASSVHRDGYTF. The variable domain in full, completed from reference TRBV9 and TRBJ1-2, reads DSGVTQTPKHLITATGQRVTLRCSPRSGDLSVYWYQQSLDQGLQFLIQYYNGEERAKGNILERFSAQQFPDLHSELNLSSLELGDSALYFCASSVHRDGYTFGSGTRLTVV.

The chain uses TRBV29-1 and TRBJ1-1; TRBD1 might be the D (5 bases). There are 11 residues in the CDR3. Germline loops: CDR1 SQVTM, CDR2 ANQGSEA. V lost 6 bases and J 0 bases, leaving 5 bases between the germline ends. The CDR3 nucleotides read TGCAGCGTGACAGTGAACACTGAAGCTTTCTTT. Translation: CSVTVNTEAFF.

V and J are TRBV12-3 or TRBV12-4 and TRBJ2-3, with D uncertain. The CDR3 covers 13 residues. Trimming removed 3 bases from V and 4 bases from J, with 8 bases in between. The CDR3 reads CASSFRFADTQYF. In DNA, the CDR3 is TGTGCCAGCAGTTTCAGATTTGCAGATACGCAGTATTTT.

The CDR3 loop is CASSFHSGVGDTQYF. CDR3 DNA sequence: TGTGCCAGCAGCTTCCATAGCGGGGTTGGAGATACGCAGTATTTT. The V and J genes are TRBV7-8 and TRBJ2-3, with 8 bases lining up with TRBD2. Trimming removed 3 bases from V and 5 bases from J; junction bases left unmatched: 7. The germline V gene encodes CDR1 SGHVS and CDR2 FQNEAQ. This CDR3 comprises 15 residues.

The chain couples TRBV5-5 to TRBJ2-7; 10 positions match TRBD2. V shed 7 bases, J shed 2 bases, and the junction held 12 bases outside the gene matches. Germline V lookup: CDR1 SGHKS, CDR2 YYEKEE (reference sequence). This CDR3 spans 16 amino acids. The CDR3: CASSVAPSGGTYEQYF. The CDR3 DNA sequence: TGTGCCAGCTCCGTGGCCCCTAGCGGGGGAACCTACGAGCAGTACTTC. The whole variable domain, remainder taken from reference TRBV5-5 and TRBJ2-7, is DAGVTQSPTHLIKTRGQQVTLRCSPISGHKSVSWYQQVLGQGPQFIFQYYEKEERGRGNFPDRFSARQFPNYSSELNVNALLLGDSALYLCASSVAPSGGTYEQYFGPGTRLTVT.